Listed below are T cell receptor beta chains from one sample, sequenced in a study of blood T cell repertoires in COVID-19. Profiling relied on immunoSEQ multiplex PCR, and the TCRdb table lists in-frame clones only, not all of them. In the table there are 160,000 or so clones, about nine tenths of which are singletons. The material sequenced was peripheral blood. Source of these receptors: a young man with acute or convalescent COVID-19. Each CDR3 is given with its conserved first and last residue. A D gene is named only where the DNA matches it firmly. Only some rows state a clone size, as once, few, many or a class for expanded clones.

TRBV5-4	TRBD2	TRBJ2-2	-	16	CASSFRLAGNTGELFF	TGTGCCAGCAGCTTTCGACTAGCGGGTAACACCGGGGAGCTGTTTTTT
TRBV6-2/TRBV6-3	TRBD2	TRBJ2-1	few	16	CASSKLAGGPRNEQFF	TGTGCCAGCAGTAAACTAGCGGGAGGGCCGAGGAATGAGCAGTTCTTC
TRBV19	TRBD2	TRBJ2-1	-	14	CASDGLAGVNEQFF	TGTGCCTCGGATGGACTAGCGGGGGTCAATGAGCAGTTCTTC
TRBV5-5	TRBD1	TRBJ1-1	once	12	CASSIQGEEAFF	TGTGCCAGCAGCATACAGGGGGAAGAAGCTTTCTTT
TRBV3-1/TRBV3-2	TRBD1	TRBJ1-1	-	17	CASSLATGTGGKTEAFF	TGTGCCAGCAGCCTGGCAACCGGGACAGGAGGTAAAACTGAAGCTTTCTTT
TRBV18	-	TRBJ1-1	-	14	CASSPSRSDTEAFF	TGTGCCAGCTCACCGAGTCGCTCGGACACTGAAGCTTTCTTT
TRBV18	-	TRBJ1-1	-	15	CASSPLRGENTEAFF	TGTGCCAGCTCTCCGCTAAGGGGTGAGAACACTGAAGCTTTCTTT
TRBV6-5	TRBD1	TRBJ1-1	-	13	CASSPTGGTEAFF	TGTGCCAGCAGCCCGACAGGGGGGACTGAAGCTTTCTTT
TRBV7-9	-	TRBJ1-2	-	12	CASSVREDGYTF	TGTGCCAGCAGCGTAAGGGAGGATGGCTACACCTTC
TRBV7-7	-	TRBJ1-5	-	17	CASSLLHRRTGNQPQHF	TGTGCCAGCAGCTTACTCCATCGTAGGACAGGCAATCAGCCCCAGCATTTT
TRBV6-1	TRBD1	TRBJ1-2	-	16	CASSDQDRGLRYGYTF	TGTGCCAGCAGTGACCAGGACAGGGGGCTACGCTATGGCTACACCTTC
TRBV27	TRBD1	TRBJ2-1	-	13	CASTQTGYNEQFF	TGTGCCAGCACCCAGACAGGGTACAATGAGCAGTTCTTC
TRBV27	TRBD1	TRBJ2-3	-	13	CASSRQGADTQYF	TGTGCCAGCAGCCGACAGGGGGCAGATACGCAGTATTTT
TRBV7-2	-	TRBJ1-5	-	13	CASSSTRDQPQHF	TGTGCCAGCAGCTCGACCAGGGATCAGCCCCAGCATTTT
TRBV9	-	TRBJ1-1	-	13	CASSDRDRTEAFF	TGTGCCAGCAGCGACAGGGATAGGACTGAAGCTTTCTTT
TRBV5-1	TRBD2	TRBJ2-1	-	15	CASTLLAGAHNEQFF	TGCGCCAGCACCCTCCTAGCGGGGGCCCACAATGAGCAGTTCTTC
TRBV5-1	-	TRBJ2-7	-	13	CASSLAPTHPGDF	TGCGCCAGCAGCTTGGCCCCGACTCACCCCGGGGACTTC
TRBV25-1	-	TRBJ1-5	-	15	CASSEYRDSNQPQHF	TGTGCCAGCAGTGAATATCGGGATAGCAATCAGCCCCAGCATTTT
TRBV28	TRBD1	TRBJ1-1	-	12	CARLDRGTEAFF	TGTGCCAGGTTAGACAGGGGGACTGAAGCTTTCTTT
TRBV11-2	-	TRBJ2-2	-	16	CASSFRSQGNTGELFF	TGTGCCAGCAGCTTTCGCTCGCAGGGGAACACCGGGGAGCTGTTTTTT
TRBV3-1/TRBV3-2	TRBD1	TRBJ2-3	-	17	CASSQQPIDRGQDTQYF	TGTGCCAGCAGCCAGCAGCCCATCGACAGGGGGCAAGATACGCAGTATTTT
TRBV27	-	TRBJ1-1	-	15	CASSSTRIRGTEAFF	TGTGCCAGCAGTTCCACCCGAATCCGAGGGACTGAAGCTTTCTTT
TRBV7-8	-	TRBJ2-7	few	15	CASSSRDGSSYEQYF	TGTGCCAGCAGCTCCCGGGACGGGAGCTCCTACGAGCAGTACTTC
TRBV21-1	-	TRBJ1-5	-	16	CASNPIWGGPHQPQHF	TGTGCCAGCAATCCCATTTGGGGGGGCCCCCATCAGCCCCAGCATTTT
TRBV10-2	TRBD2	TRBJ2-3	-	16	CASSAVGGVGTDTQYF	TGCGCCAGCAGTGCCGTTGGGGGGGTTGGAACAGATACGCAGTATTTT
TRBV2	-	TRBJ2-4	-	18	CASSEALQGFPAKNIQYF	TGTGCCAGCAGTGAAGCGCTTCAGGGGTTTCCAGCCAAAAACATTCAGTACTTC
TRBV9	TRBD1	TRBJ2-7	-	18	CASSPSVQGAIYRREQYF	TGTGCCAGCAGCCCCAGTGTCCAGGGGGCCATTTACCGGCGGGAGCAGTACTTC
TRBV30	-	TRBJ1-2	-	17	CAWSVGDTNYPNYGYTF	TGTGCCTGGAGTGTAGGGGACACGAACTATCCTAACTATGGCTACACCTTC
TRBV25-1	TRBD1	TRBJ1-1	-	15	CASSEWGTGGTEAFF	TGTGCCAGCAGTGAATGGGGGACAGGGGGGACTGAAGCTTTCTTT
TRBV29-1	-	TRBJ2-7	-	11	CSVLRGGEQYF	TGCAGCGTTTTGAGGGGAGGCGAGCAGTACTTC
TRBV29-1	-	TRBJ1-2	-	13	CSVEPPVLYGYTF	TGCAGCGTTGAACCTCCCGTTTTGTATGGCTACACCTTC
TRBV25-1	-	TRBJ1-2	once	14	CASSESGTGYGYTF	TGTGCCAGCAGTGAATCAGGCACCGGCTATGGCTACACCTTC
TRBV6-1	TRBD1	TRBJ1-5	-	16	CASSDPGGSGNQPQHF	TGTGCCAGCAGTGATCCAGGGGGATCGGGGAATCAGCCCCAGCATTTT
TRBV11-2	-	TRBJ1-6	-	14	CASSLQSYNSPLHF	TGTGCCAGCAGCTTACAGTCCTATAATTCACCCCTCCACTTT
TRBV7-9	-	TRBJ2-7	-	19	CASSFTAPEGGGPHYEQYF	TGTGCCAGCAGCTTTACGGCGCCGGAAGGGGGGGGGCCCCACTACGAGCAGTACTTC
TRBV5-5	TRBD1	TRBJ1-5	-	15	CASSRDRGREQPQHF	TGTGCCAGCAGTCGGGACAGGGGGCGCGAGCAGCCCCAGCATTTT
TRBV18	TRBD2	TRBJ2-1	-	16	CASSQRPSGRGDEQFF	TGTGCCAGCTCACAACGTCCTAGCGGGAGGGGGGATGAGCAGTTCTTC
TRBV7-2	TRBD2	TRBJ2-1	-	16	CASSLGGAGGFNEQFF	TGTGCCAGCAGCTTAGGAGGAGCGGGGGGATTCAATGAGCAGTTCTTC
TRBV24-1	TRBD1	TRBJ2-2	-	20	CATSDSNEGLRTGDTGELFF	TGTGCCACCAGTGATTCCAATGAAGGGTTAAGGACAGGGGACACCGGGGAGCTGTTTTTT
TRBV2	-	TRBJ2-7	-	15	CASSEAPEAGDEQYF	TGTGCCAGCAGTGAAGCGCCGGAGGCAGGGGACGAGCAGTACTTC
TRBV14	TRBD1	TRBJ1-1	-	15	CASSPLQGLDTEAFF	TGTGCCAGCAGCCCGTTACAGGGGCTGGACACTGAAGCTTTCTTT
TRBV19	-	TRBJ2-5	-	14	CASSPGVAQETQYF	TGTGCCAGTAGCCCAGGGGTGGCTCAAGAGACCCAGTACTTC
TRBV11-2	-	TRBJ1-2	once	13	CASSLALGAGYTF	TGTGCCAGCAGCTTGGCCCTAGGGGCTGGCTACACCTTC
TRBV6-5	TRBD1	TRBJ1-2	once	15	CASSAGQATNYGYTF	TGTGCCAGCAGCGCGGGACAGGCCACTAACTATGGCTACACCTTC
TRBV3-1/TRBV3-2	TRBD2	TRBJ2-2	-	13	CASEKRETGELFF	TGTGCCAGCGAGAAGCGGGAGACCGGGGAGCTGTTTTTT
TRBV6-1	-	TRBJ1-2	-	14	CASSEMDGDYGYTF	TGTGCCAGCAGTGAAATGGACGGGGACTATGGCTACACCTTC
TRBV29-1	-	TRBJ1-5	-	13	CSVKTGSNQPQHF	TGCAGCGTGAAGACAGGTAGCAATCAGCCCCAGCATTTT
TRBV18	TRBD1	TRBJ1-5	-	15	CASSFSQGGDQPQHF	TGTGCCAGCTCATTCTCTCAGGGGGGAGATCAGCCCCAGCATTTT
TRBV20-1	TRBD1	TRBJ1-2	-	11	CSALTGGGYTF	TGCAGTGCTCTTACAGGGGGCGGCTACACCTTC
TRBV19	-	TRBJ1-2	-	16	CASSIVFLAERYGYTF	TGTGCCAGTAGTATAGTTTTTCTGGCAGAGCGCTATGGCTACACCTTC